What follows are 16 T cell receptor beta chains derived from one specimen sequenced in a study of cytomegalovirus exposure and HLA in healthy donors. Amplification used 60 Vbeta primers and 13 Jbeta primers. Method: immunoSEQ multiplex PCR; TCRdb's copy keeps in-frame clones and lacks some. The sample carries 200,000 or so clones, roughly 70% recorded once. The sequencing input was PBMCs. Receptor source: a man aged 40-50 years in good health and CMV-seropositive.

This CDR3 is CASSFAGARTGELFF. CDR3 nucleotides: TGTGCCAGCAGCTTTGCGGGGGCTCGCACCGGGGAGCTGTTTTTT. The chain links TRBV11-2 to TRBJ2-2, with a possible D match to TRBD2 (7 bases). CDR1 is SGHAT and CDR2 is FQNNGV in the germline V gene. V was trimmed by 3 bases and J by 4 bases, leaving 12 bases between them. The CDR3 spans 15 residues. The whole variable domain, filled in from reference TRBV11-2 and TRBJ2-2, reads EAGVAQSPRYKIIEKRQSVAFWCNPISGHATLYWYQQILGQGPKLLIQFQNNGVVDDSQLPKDRFSAERLKGVDSTLKIQPAKLEDSAVYLCASSFAGARTGELFFGEGSRLTVL.

The chain couples TRBV2 to TRBJ1-5; D is possibly TRBD1 (6 bases). The CDR3 consists of 14 residues. V lost 7 bases and J lost 4, with 14 bases in between. CDR1 and CDR2 (germline): SNHLY, FYNNEI. This CDR3 is CASTQGQTNQPQHF. The CDR3, as DNA: TGTGCCAGCACCCAGGGGCAGACAAATCAGCCCCAGCATTTT.

V and J are TRBV18 and TRBJ1-1, with D possibly being TRBD1 (5 bases). From germline, CDR1 is KGHSH and CDR2 LQKENI. This CDR3 contains 15 residues. V was clipped by 6 bases and J by 0 bases, with 14 bases between them. The CDR3 coding sequence is TGTGCCAGCTCGCCGGAGGGGCCCGTGAACACTGAAGCTTTCTTT. Encoded protein: CASSPEGPVNTEAFF. The full variable domain, completed using reference TRBV18 and TRBJ1-1, is NAGVMQNPRHLVRRRGQEARLRCSPMKGHSHVYWYRQLPEEGLKFMVYLQKENIIDESGMPKERFSAEFPKEGPSILRIQQVVRGDSAAYFCASSPEGPVNTEAFFGQGTRLTVV.

In DNA form, the CDR3 reads TGTGCCAGCTCACCAGGTAGCGGGGGATCCTACGAGCAGTACTTC. Translated, it gives CASSPGSGGSYEQYF. The J gene is TRBJ2-7, the V gene TRBV18, with 9 bases aligning to TRBD2. After removal of 2 bases from V and 1 base from J, the junction contained 3 bases not matched to a gene. This CDR3 is built from 15 residues. In germline, CDR1 is KGHSH, CDR2 LQKENI.

The chain is built from TRBV14 and TRBJ2-5, with TRBD2 matching over 8 bases. This CDR3 has 15 residues. V shed 6 bases and J 6 bases; nucleotides not matched to a gene: 12. In germline, CDR1 is SGHDN, CDR2 FVKESK. Here the CDR3 DNA reads TGTGCCAGCAGTCTTCCGGGACTAGGTTATCAGACCCAGTACTTC. It specifies CASSLPGLGYQTQYF.

The rearrangement links TRBV5-1 to TRBJ1-2; TRBD1 matches 8 bases. J lost 2 bases, V lost 4 bases, and 4 bases had no gene match. This CDR3 comprises 14 residues. CDR1 and CDR2 from the germline V gene are SGHRS and YFSETQ. Here the CDR3 DNA reads TGCGCCAGCAGCCCGGGACAGGTGAACTATGGCTACACCTTC. Its translation is CASSPGQVNYGYTF.

The gene calls are TRBV7-6 and TRBJ2-1; 11 positions match TRBD2. The CDR3 contains 17 residues. Losses at the gene ends were 5 bases for V and 3 bases for J; bases not matched to a gene: 9. CDR1 and CDR2 from the germline V gene are SGHVS and FNYEAQ. CDR3 sequence: CASSPRTSGGLYNEQFF. CDR3 sequence (DNA): TGTGCCAGCAGCCCACGAACTAGCGGGGGCCTCTACAATGAGCAGTTCTTC.

The chain combines TRBV6-4 with TRBJ2-2; D is ambiguous. Germline CDR1 MRHNA, CDR2 SNTAGT. V was clipped by 3 bases and J by 3 bases, with 5 bases between them. This CDR3 has 13 residues. CDR3 DNA: TGTGCCAGCAGTGAACATGACACCGGGGAGCTGTTTTTT. Translating it yields CASSEHDTGELFF.

V and J are TRBV18 and TRBJ2-1; 7 bases match TRBD1. J lost 9 bases, V lost 2 bases, and 13 bases had no gene match. In germline, CDR1 is KGHSH, CDR2 LQKENI. CDR3 length: 16 residues. The CDR3 region is CASSPFPQGPSSEQFF. CDR3 coding DNA: TGTGCCAGCTCACCATTTCCACAGGGGCCAAGTAGTGAGCAGTTCTTC.

The gene calls are TRBV6-5 and TRBJ1-1; D unclear. CDR1 and CDR2 from the germline V gene are MNHEY and SVGAGI. The CDR3 spans 13 residues. Trimming left V 0 bases short and J 4 bases short, with 6 bases between. The CDR3 region is CASSYSQVTEAFF. In nucleotides, the CDR3 is TGTGCCAGCAGTTACTCACAAGTCACTGAAGCTTTCTTT.

V and J are TRBV7-2 and TRBJ2-7; D perhaps matches TRBD1 (5 bases). V was pared by 1 base and J by 5 bases, with 15 bases between. The germline CDR1 and CDR2 sequences are SGHTA and FQGNSA. The CDR3 contains 15 residues. CDR3 coding DNA: TGTGCCAGCAGCTTAGATCCTCCAGGGATCCACGAGCAGTACTTC. Translating gives CASSLDPPGIHEQYF.

The rearrangement joins TRBV5-1 to TRBJ1-2, with 8 nucleotides matching TRBD1. In germline, CDR1 is SGHRS, CDR2 YFSETQ. The length of the CDR3 is 15 residues. The V segment lost 4 bases and the J segment 5 bases; nucleotides outside the gene matches: 10. CDR3 residues: CASSHRGDSVYGYTF. In nucleotides, the CDR3 is TGCGCCAGCAGCCACAGGGGGGATTCGGTATATGGCTACACCTTC.

The V call is TRBV5-4, the J call TRBJ1-1; possible D gene TRBD1, 6 bases. CDR1 and CDR2 from the germline V gene are SGHNT and YYREEE (reference sequence). The CDR3 is 15 amino acids. V was trimmed by 2 bases and J by 1 base, leaving 12 bases between them. For the CDR3, the DNA is TGTGCCAGCAGCTTAGGGAGGGGGGAGAACACTGAAGCTTTCTTT. Its translation is CASSLGRGENTEAFF. Combining the CDR3 with reference TRBV5-4 and TRBJ1-1 gives the whole variable domain ETGVTQSPTHLIKTRGQQVTLRCSSQSGHNTVSWYQQALGQGPQFIFQYYREEENGRGNFPPRFSGLQFPNYSSELNVNALELDDSALYLCASSLGRGENTEAFFGQGTRLTVV.

CDR3 DNA: TGCAGCGTCCCGACAGGGAGCTCCTACGAGCAGTACTTC. Translated: CSVPTGSSYEQYF. V usage is TRBV29-1 and J usage is TRBJ2-7, with TRBD1 identical over 7 bases. This CDR3 has 13 residues. Germline trimming cut 6 bases from V and 0 bases from J; bases unmatched to any gene: 5. Per the germline V gene, CDR1 is SQVTM and CDR2 is ANQGSEA.

This clone was recorded a few times. CDR3 bases: TGCGCCAGCAGCTTGGACAGGGGCGAGGGAGAAAAACTGTTTTTT. This codes for CASSLDRGEGEKLFF. V is TRBV5-1 and J is TRBJ1-4, with 7 bases aligning to TRBD1. V trimming: 0 bases; J trimming: 8 bases; junction bases outside the gene matches: 7. The germline CDR1 and CDR2 sequences are SGHRS and YFSETQ. The CDR3 spans 15 residues.

As DNA, the CDR3 is TGTGCCAGCAGCTTATTTGCGGGGGAGTTCTACGAGCAGTACTTC. Its protein product is CASSLFAGEFYEQYF. The V gene is TRBV11-2, the J gene TRBJ2-7, with 7 positions matching TRBD2. The germline V gene has CDR1 SGHAT and CDR2 FQNNGV. V was pared by 2 bases and J by 3 bases, with 7 bases of the junction left unmatched. The length of the CDR3 is 15 residues.